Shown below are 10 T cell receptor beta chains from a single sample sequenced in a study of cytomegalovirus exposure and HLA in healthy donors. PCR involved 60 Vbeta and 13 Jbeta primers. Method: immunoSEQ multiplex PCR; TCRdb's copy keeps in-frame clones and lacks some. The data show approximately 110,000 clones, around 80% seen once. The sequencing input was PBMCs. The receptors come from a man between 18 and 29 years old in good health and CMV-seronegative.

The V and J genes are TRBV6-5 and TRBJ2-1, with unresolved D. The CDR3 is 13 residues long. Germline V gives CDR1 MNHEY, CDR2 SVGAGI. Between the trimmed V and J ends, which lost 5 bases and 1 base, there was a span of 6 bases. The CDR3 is CASSLRSYNEQFF. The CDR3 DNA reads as TGTGCCAGCAGTCTACGATCCTACAATGAGCAGTTCTTC.

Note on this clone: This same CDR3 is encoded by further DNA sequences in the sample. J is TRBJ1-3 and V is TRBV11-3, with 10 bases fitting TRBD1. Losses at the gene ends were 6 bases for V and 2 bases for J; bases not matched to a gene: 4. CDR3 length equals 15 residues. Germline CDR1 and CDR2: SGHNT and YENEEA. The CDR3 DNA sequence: TGTGCCAGCAGTCCGGGACAGGGGCCTGGAAACACCATATATTTT. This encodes CASSPGQGPGNTIYF.

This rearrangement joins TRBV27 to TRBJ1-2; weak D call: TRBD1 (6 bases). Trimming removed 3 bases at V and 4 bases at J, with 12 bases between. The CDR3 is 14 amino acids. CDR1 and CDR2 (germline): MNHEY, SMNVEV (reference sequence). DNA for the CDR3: TGTGCCAGCAGTTTTACAGGGTCGGGCTATGGCTACACCTTC. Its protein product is CASSFTGSGYGYTF.

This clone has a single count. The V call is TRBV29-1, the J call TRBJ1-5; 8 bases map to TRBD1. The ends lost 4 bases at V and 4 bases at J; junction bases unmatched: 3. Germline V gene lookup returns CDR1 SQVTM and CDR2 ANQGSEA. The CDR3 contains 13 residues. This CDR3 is CSVAGGGNQPQHF. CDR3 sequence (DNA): TGCAGCGTTGCAGGGGGCGGAAATCAGCCCCAGCATTTT.

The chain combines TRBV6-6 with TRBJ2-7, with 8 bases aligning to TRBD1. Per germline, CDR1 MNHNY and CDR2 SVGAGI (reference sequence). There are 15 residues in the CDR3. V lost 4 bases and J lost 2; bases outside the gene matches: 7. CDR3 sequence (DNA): TGTGCCAGCAGTTCAAGGACAGGGTCTGCCTACGAGCAGTACTTC. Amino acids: CASSSRTGSAYEQYF.

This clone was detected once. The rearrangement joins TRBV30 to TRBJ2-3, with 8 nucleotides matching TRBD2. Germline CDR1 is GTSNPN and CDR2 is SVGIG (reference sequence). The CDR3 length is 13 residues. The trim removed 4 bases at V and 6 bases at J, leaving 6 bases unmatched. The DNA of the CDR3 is TGTGCCTGGACGACCGGGGGGGCCGATACGCAGTATTTT. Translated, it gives CAWTTGGADTQYF.

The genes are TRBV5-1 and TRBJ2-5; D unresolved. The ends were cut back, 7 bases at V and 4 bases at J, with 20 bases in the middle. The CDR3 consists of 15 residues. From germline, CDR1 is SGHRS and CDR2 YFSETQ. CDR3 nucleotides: TGCGCCAGCGCTCCGAGGCCTACTCTCGGAGAGACCCAGTACTTC. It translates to CASAPRPTLGETQYF.

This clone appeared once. The CDR3 nucleotides read TGTGCCAGCAGTTTTGCCGAGGGGGACGGTGAGCAGTTCTTC. Encoded protein: CASSFAEGDGEQFF. This sequence joins TRBV27 and TRBJ2-1; D is possibly TRBD1 (6 bases). The V gene's germline CDR1 is MNHEY and CDR2 SMNVEV (reference sequence). V lost 3 bases to trimming and J lost 9 bases, with 15 bases between them. The CDR3 sequence is 14 residues long.

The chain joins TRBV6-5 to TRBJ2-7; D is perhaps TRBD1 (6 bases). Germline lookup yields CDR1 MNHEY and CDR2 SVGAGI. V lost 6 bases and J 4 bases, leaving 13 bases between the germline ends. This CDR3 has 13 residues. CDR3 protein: CASRTFTGYEQYF. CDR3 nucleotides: TGTGCCAGCAGAACTTTCACAGGGTACGAGCAGTACTTC.

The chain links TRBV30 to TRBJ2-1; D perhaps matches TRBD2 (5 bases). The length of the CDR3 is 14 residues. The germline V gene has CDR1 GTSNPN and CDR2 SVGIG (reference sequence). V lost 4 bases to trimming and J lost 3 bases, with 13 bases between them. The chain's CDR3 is CAWTGGSGYNEQFF. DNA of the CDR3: TGTGCCTGGACCGGCGGGTCGGGCTACAATGAGCAGTTCTTC.